The rows below give T cell receptor beta chains drawn from one sample of a study of long-term antiretroviral therapy in people with HIV. Clones were read by immunoSEQ multiplex PCR, and TCRdb kept only the in-frame ones, dropping some. The profile shows 42,000 or so clones, around 85% of them singletons. The sequenced sample was unsorted PBMCs, obtained 3.1 years after starting antiretroviral therapy. The receptors were sampled from a woman in her forties or fifties with HIV. Both conserved end residues are part of each CDR3. D genes are given only for firm matches. Size is omitted from some rows. Given values are once, few, many or a class for expanded clones.

V	size	D	J	CDR3	DNA
TRBV18	NA	NA	TRBJ1-1	CASSPTMADTEAFF	TGTGCCAGCTCACCTACTATGGCGGACACTGAAGCTTTCTTT
TRBV7-3	NA	NA	TRBJ1-1	CASSTRGSAFF	TGTGCCAGCAGCACCCGGGGCTCGGCTTTCTTT
TRBV15	NA	NA	TRBJ1-5	CATSRATGPGNQPQHF	TGTGCCACCAGCAGAGCTACAGGGCCGGGCAATCAGCCCCAGCATTTT
TRBV30	NA	NA	TRBJ2-3	CAWSASADTQYF	TGTGCCTGGAGTGCCTCGGCAGATACGCAGTATTTT
TRBV25-1	NA	TRBD1	TRBJ1-3	CATTKTGNWGSGNTIYF	TGTGCCACCACGAAGACAGGGAACTGGGGATCTGGAAACACCATATATTTT
TRBV11-2	once	NA	TRBJ1-1	CASSGRTVEAFF	TGTGCCAGCAGCGGACGGACGGTAGAAGCTTTCTTT
TRBV7-9	NA	NA	TRBJ2-3	CASSVTSTDTQYF	TGTGCCAGCAGCGTCACTAGCACAGATACGCAGTATTTT
TRBV5-1	NA	NA	TRBJ2-3	CASSLGQTTDTQYF	TGCGCCAGCAGCTTGGGACAGACCACAGATACGCAGTATTTT
TRBV11-2	NA	NA	TRBJ1-2	CASSLKGYGYTF	TGTGCCAGCAGCTTAAAAGGGTATGGCTACACCTTC
TRBV6-4	NA	NA	TRBJ1-1	CASSTDRTTEAFF	TGTGCCAGCAGTACTGACAGAACCACAGAAGCTTTCTTT
TRBV5-4	once	TRBD2	TRBJ2-3	CASSWGLAGGRDTQYF	TGTGCCAGCAGCTGGGGACTAGCGGGGGGACGAGATACGCAGTATTTT
TRBV5-5	NA	NA	TRBJ1-5	CASSFRNLVWHF	TGTGCCAGCAGCTTCCGGAATTTGGTATGGCATTTT
TRBV7-8	few	TRBD1	TRBJ1-2	CASSSNLWTGGIYGYTF	TGTGCCAGCAGCTCCAACCTTTGGACAGGGGGCATCTATGGCTACACCTTC
TRBV6-5	NA	NA	TRBJ1-5	CASSYEGGGHQPQHF	TGTGCCAGCAGTTACGAGGGGGGTGGGCATCAGCCCCAGCATTTT
TRBV7-3	NA	NA	TRBJ1-1	CASSSRPQGKTTEAFF	TGTGCCAGCAGCTCCCGTCCACAGGGCAAAACGACTGAAGCTTTCTTT
TRBV9	NA	TRBD2	TRBJ2-3	CASTRGGGADTQYF	TGTGCCAGCACCCGGGGCGGGGGGGCAGATACGCAGTATTTT
TRBV2	NA	TRBD1	TRBJ1-1	CASKNDRGAEAFF	TGTGCCAGCAAAAACGACAGGGGCGCTGAAGCTTTCTTT
TRBV5-8	NA	TRBD2	TRBJ2-5	CASSFGTSGKETQYF	TGTGCCAGCAGCTTTGGGACTAGCGGGAAAGAGACCCAGTACTTC
TRBV2	once	NA	TRBJ2-3	CASSERRGGGITDTQYF	TGTGCCAGCAGTGAAAGGAGGGGTGGAGGGATCACAGATACGCAGTATTTT
TRBV5-1	once	NA	TRBJ1-2	CASSETTYGYTF	TGCGCCAGCTCCGAGACAACTTATGGCTACACCTTC
TRBV27	NA	NA	TRBJ2-3	CASSFGYDGTQYF	TGTGCCAGCAGTTTTGGATACGACGGTACGCAGTATTTT
TRBV6-5	NA	NA	TRBJ2-5	CASSQLGTQYF	TGTGCCAGCAGCCAACTAGGGACCCAGTACTTC
TRBV9	few	NA	TRBJ2-2	CASSVGTANTGELFF	TGTGCCAGCAGCGTAGGGACAGCGAACACCGGGGAGCTGTTTTTT
TRBV14	NA	NA	TRBJ1-1	CASSLGGGLNTEAFF	TGTGCCAGCAGCCTAGGGGGAGGCTTGAACACTGAAGCTTTCTTT
TRBV7-2	NA	NA	TRBJ1-6	CASSLRAWINSPLHF	TGTGCCAGCAGCTTAAGAGCCTGGATTAATTCACCCCTCCACTTT
TRBV5-6	NA	TRBD1	TRBJ2-7	CASSGSGQGFLEQYF	TGTGCCAGCAGCGGGTCGGGACAGGGGTTTTTAGAGCAGTACTTC
TRBV5-1	NA	NA	TRBJ1-2	CASSSDGRVHYGYTF	TGCGCCAGCAGCTCCGATGGACGGGTCCACTATGGCTACACCTTC
TRBV5-1	once	TRBD1	TRBJ1-6	CASSSGGSYNSPLHF	TGCGCCAGCAGCTCAGGGGGCTCCTATAATTCACCCCTCCACTTT
TRBV19	NA	TRBD1	TRBJ2-1	CASSTSFGTGSREQFF	TGTGCCAGTAGTACCTCCTTCGGGACAGGGTCGCGTGAGCAGTTCTTC
TRBV7-8	few	NA	TRBJ1-6	CASSSDIPLHF	TGTGCCAGCAGCTCGGATATACCCCTCCACTTT
TRBV7-9	NA	NA	TRBJ2-3	CASSLLSDTQYF	TGTGCCAGCAGCTTATTGTCAGATACGCAGTATTTT
TRBV28	NA	NA	TRBJ1-2	CASSGEGYGYTF	TGTGCCAGCAGTGGAGAGGGTTATGGCTACACCTTC
TRBV20-1	NA	NA	TRBJ2-1	CSASFRNEQFF	TGCAGTGCTAGCTTCCGCAATGAGCAGTTCTTC
TRBV5-1	NA	NA	TRBJ2-5	CASSLDAGLEETQYF	TGCGCCAGCAGCTTGGATGCGGGGTTGGAAGAGACCCAGTACTTC
TRBV11-3	NA	TRBD1	TRBJ2-4	CASSQRGGQGDIQYF	TGTGCCAGCAGCCAGAGAGGGGGACAGGGGGACATTCAGTACTTC
TRBV7-9	NA	NA	TRBJ1-2	CASSLVSGNYGYTF	TGTGCCAGCAGCCTAGTCTCAGGGAACTATGGCTACACCTTC
TRBV2	NA	TRBD1	TRBJ1-2	CASSRQGAGNYGYTF	TGTGCCAGCAGTAGGCAGGGGGCGGGTAACTATGGCTACACCTTC
TRBV7-9	few	TRBD1	TRBJ1-5	CASSLEEDRGPQHF	TGTGCCAGCAGCTTAGAGGAGGACAGGGGACCCCAGCATTTT
TRBV19	NA	NA	TRBJ2-7	CASSSGGEPPYEQYF	TGTGCCAGTAGTTCGGGCGGCGAACCTCCCTACGAGCAGTACTTC
TRBV9	NA	NA	TRBJ2-1	CASSVDDSEGRNEQFF	TGTGCCAGCAGCGTAGATGATTCCGAAGGACGCAATGAGCAGTTCTTC
TRBV10-3	NA	NA	TRBJ1-1	CATEGLPGYMNTEAFF	TGTGCCACCGAGGGGCTACCGGGATATATGAACACTGAAGCTTTCTTT
TRBV5-1	NA	NA	TRBJ2-5	CASSPNSQETQYF	TGCGCCAGCAGCCCTAACAGCCAAGAGACCCAGTACTTC
TRBV4-3	NA	TRBD1	TRBJ2-2	CASSQEVAGTGITGELFF	TGCGCCAGCAGCCAAGAGGTAGCAGGGACAGGGATCACCGGGGAGCTGTTTTTT
TRBV14	NA	NA	TRBJ1-1	CASSLSNTEAFF	TGTGCCAGCAGCCTCTCGAACACTGAAGCTTTCTTT
TRBV30	NA	NA	TRBJ2-5	CAWSLPTKAQETQYF	TGTGCCTGGAGTCTCCCGACAAAGGCACAAGAGACCCAGTACTTC
TRBV14	NA	NA	TRBJ2-2	CASSQEREGPNTGELFF	TGTGCCAGCAGCCAAGAGAGAGAAGGTCCGAACACCGGGGAGCTGTTTTTT